The rows below give T cell receptor beta chains drawn from one sample of a study of CD8+CD57+ T cells in acquired aplastic anemia. TCRdb fed the reads into MiXCR, producing one record per CDR3 protein. The table records roughly 500,000 distinct CDR3 sequences, more than 25% of them present only once. The specimen was sorted CD4+, CD8+, or CD8+CD57+ T cells (not recorded which) from PBMCs. The receptors stem from a human donor with aplastic anemia. The CDR3 runs from the conserved cysteine through the conserved F or W. D genes are given only for firm matches. Some rows mark clone size as missing; the rest say once, few, many or name a class of expanded clone.

TRBV6-5	NA	TRBJ1-1	NA	TGTGCCAGCAGTTACAACGGGGACTTGAACACTGAAGCTTTCTTT	CASSYNGDLNTEAFF
TRBV9	TRBD1	TRBJ1-5	NA	TGTGCCAGCAGCGTAGGGGTAGGGGGCCGGCAGCCCCAGCATTTT	CASSVGVGGRQPQHF
TRBV20-1	TRBD1	TRBJ2-7	NA	TGCAGTGCTAGAAAAGGGACAGGGGAGACCTACGAGCAGTACTTC	CSARKGTGETYEQYF
TRBV30	TRBD1	TRBJ1-1	few	TGTGCCTGGGACAGGGGGGACACTGAAGCTTTCTTT	CAWDRGDTEAFF
TRBV20-1	NA	TRBJ2-5	many	TGCAGTGCTAGTACAGTAGAGGGGGAGACCCAGTACTTC	CSASTVEGETQYF
TRBV19	NA	TRBJ2-3	NA	TGTGCCAGTAGTCACCAATTAGCAGGGGATACGCAGTATTTT	CASSHQLAGDTQYF
TRBV29-1	NA	TRBJ1-2	NA	TGCAGCGTAGATAACTATGGCTACACCTTC	CSVDNYGYTF
TRBV12-3/TRBV12-4	NA	TRBJ2-2	NA	TGTGCCAGCAGTGCAATAGCAACCTCGAACACCGGGGAGCTGTTTTTT	CASSAIATSNTGELFF
TRBV11-2	NA	TRBJ2-7	NA	TGTGCCAGCAGCTTAGAAGGCACAACCTACGAGCAGTACTTC	CASSLEGTTYEQYF
TRBV27	NA	TRBJ1-5	NA	TGTGCCAGCACCCAGGACAGACACAATCAGCCCCAGCATTTT	CASTQDRHNQPQHF
TRBV20-1	NA	TRBJ1-2	many	TGCAGTGCTAGAGATTCCTCATTGGGGGGTTTTGGCTACACCTTC	CSARDSSLGGFGYTF
TRBV7-6	NA	TRBJ2-2	NA	TGTGCCAGCAGTCCGGGATCGAACACCGGGGAGCTGTTTTTT	CASSPGSNTGELFF
TRBV7-8	TRBD1	TRBJ1-1	few	TGTGCCAGCAGCCCCGGGCACCAGGGGGGGAACACTGAAGCTTTCTTT	CASSPGHQGGNTEAFF
TRBV3-1	NA	TRBJ2-1	few	TGTGCCAGCAGCCAGGCGAAGAATGAGCAGTTCTTC	CASSQAKNEQFF